This is a list of T cell receptor beta chains from one sample in a study of beta chain features in type 1 diabetes. This table comes from immunoSEQ multiplex PCR, and its TCRdb copy is limited to in-frame clones, with some not included. Altogether 860,000 or so clones are present, 17% being singletons, with the ten largest covering 0.02% to 0.025%. The sequenced sample was naive CD4+ T cells from blood. These TCRs come from a young woman in good health. The CDR3 runs from the conserved cysteine through the conserved F or W. A D gene is named only where the DNA matches it firmly. Clone size appears in some rows only: once, few, many, or a class for an expanded clone.

CDR3 protein: CASSRGTAYTGELFF; CDR3 DNA: TGTGCCAGCAGCCGCGGGACAGCTTACACCGGGGAGCTGTTTTTT; clone size: few; D gene: -; V gene: TRBV6-5; J gene: TRBJ2-2
CDR3 protein: CASSFNGLGDEKLFF; CDR3 DNA: TGTGCCAGCAGCTTTAATGGTTTGGGAGATGAAAAACTGTTTTTT; clone size: few; D gene: -; V gene: TRBV7-8; J gene: TRBJ1-4
CDR3 protein: CASSVGRSLAIPDTQYF; CDR3 DNA: TGTGCCAGCAGCGTAGGTAGGAGCCTAGCGATACCAGATACGCAGTATTTT; clone size: few; D gene: -; V gene: TRBV9; J gene: TRBJ2-3
CDR3 protein: CASSQGGTEETQYF; CDR3 DNA: TGCGCCAGCAGCCAAGGCGGGACAGAAGAGACCCAGTACTTC; clone size: few; D gene: -; V gene: TRBV4-1; J gene: TRBJ2-5
CDR3 protein: CASSKGFGNTIYF; CDR3 DNA: TGTGCCAGCAGCAAGGGATTTGGAAACACCATATATTTT; clone size: -; D gene: -; V gene: TRBV11-1; J gene: TRBJ1-3
CDR3 protein: CASSQGTDALAGDFLFYEQYF; CDR3 DNA: TGTGCCAGCAGCCAGGGGACCGACGCACTAGCGGGAGATTTCCTTTTCTACGAGCAGTACTTC; clone size: few; D gene: TRBD2; V gene: TRBV14; J gene: TRBJ2-7
CDR3 protein: CASTDFTGANVLTF; CDR3 DNA: TGTGCCAGCACCGATTTTACTGGGGCCAACGTCCTGACTTTC; clone size: few; D gene: -; V gene: TRBV7-2; J gene: TRBJ2-6
CDR3 protein: CASKRQAGTGGRTEAFF; CDR3 DNA: TGTGCCAGCAAGAGACAAGCCGGGACAGGGGGTAGGACTGAAGCTTTCTTT; clone size: few; D gene: TRBD1; V gene: TRBV28; J gene: TRBJ1-1
CDR3 protein: CASSLVGGASNEQFF; CDR3 DNA: TGTGCCAGCAGCTTAGTCGGGGGGGCGAGTAATGAGCAGTTCTTC; clone size: few; D gene: TRBD2; V gene: TRBV11-3; J gene: TRBJ2-1
CDR3 protein: CASLTHVQGQETQYF; CDR3 DNA: TGTGCCAGCCTTACACATGTCCAGGGGCAAGAGACCCAGTACTTC; clone size: -; D gene: -; V gene: TRBV6-6; J gene: TRBJ2-5
CDR3 protein: CASSLQITGELFF; CDR3 DNA: TGTGCCAGCAGCTTACAAATTACCGGGGAGCTGTTTTTT; clone size: few; D gene: -; V gene: TRBV11-2; J gene: TRBJ2-2
CDR3 protein: CASSLPSGSGTGELFF; CDR3 DNA: TGTGCCAGCAGCTTGCCTAGCGGGAGTGGCACCGGGGAGCTGTTTTTT; clone size: few; D gene: TRBD2; V gene: TRBV5-4; J gene: TRBJ2-2
CDR3 protein: CASSSGAGALIYNEQFF; CDR3 DNA: TGTGCCAGCAGCTCCGGGGCAGGGGCCTTGATCTACAATGAGCAGTTCTTC; clone size: -; D gene: -; V gene: TRBV7-9; J gene: TRBJ2-1
CDR3 protein: CASSFWGEPSQYF; CDR3 DNA: TGTGCCAGCAGCTTTTGGGGAGAGCCATCGCAGTACTTC; clone size: -; D gene: -; V gene: TRBV7-2; J gene: TRBJ2-7
CDR3 protein: CSASSGMEQYF; CDR3 DNA: TGCAGTGCTAGCTCAGGGATGGAGCAGTACTTC; clone size: few; D gene: -; V gene: TRBV20-1; J gene: TRBJ2-7
CDR3 protein: CASSVDNRGLTEAFF; CDR3 DNA: TGTGCCAGCAGCGTAGATAACAGGGGACTAACTGAAGCTTTCTTT; clone size: once; D gene: TRBD1; V gene: TRBV9; J gene: TRBJ1-1
CDR3 protein: CASSLVIRAHEQYF; CDR3 DNA: TGTGCCAGCAGCTTAGTCATACGGGCCCACGAGCAGTACTTC; clone size: few; D gene: -; V gene: TRBV7-2; J gene: TRBJ2-7
CDR3 protein: CASSSGGASDTQYF; CDR3 DNA: TGCGCCAGCAGCTCAGGGGGCGCGTCAGATACGCAGTATTTT; clone size: -; D gene: TRBD1; V gene: TRBV5-1; J gene: TRBJ2-3
CDR3 protein: CASSESSGRGNEQFF; CDR3 DNA: TGCGCCAGCAGTGAGTCGAGCGGGAGAGGGAATGAGCAGTTCTTC; clone size: few; D gene: TRBD2; V gene: TRBV10-1; J gene: TRBJ2-1